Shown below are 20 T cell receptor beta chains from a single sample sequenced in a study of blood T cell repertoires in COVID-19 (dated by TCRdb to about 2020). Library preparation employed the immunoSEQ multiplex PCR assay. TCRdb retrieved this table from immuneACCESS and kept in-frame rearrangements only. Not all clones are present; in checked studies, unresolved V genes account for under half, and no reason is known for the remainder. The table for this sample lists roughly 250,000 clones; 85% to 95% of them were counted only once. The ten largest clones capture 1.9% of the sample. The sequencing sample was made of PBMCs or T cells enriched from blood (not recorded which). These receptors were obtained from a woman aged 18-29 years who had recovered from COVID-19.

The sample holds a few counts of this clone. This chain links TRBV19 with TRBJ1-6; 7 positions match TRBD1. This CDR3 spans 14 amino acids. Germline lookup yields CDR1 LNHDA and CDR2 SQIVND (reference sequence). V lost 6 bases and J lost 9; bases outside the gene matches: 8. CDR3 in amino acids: CASRQGGRGSPLHF. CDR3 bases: TGTGCCAGTAGGCAGGGGGGTAGGGGTTCACCCCTCCACTTT. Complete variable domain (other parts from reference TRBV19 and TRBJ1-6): DGGITQSPKYLFRKEGQNVTLSCEQNLNHDAMYWYRQDPGQGLRLIYYSQIVNDFQKGDIAEGYSVSREKKESFPLTVTSAQKNPTAFYLCASRQGGRGSPLHFGNGTRLTVT.

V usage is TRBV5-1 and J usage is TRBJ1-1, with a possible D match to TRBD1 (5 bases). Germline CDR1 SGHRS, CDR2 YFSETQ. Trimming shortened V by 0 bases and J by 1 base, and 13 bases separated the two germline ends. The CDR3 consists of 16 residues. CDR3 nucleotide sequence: TGCGCCAGCAGCTTGGACAGGCCCGCCGGGAACACTGAAGCTTTCTTT. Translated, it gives CASSLDRPAGNTEAFF.

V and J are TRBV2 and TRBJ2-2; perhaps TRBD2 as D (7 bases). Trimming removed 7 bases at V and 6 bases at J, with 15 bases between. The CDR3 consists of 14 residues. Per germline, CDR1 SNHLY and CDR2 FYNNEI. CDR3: CASTPGRGAGELFF. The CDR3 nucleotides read TGTGCCAGCACCCCGGGGAGGGGGGCCGGGGAGCTGTTTTTT.

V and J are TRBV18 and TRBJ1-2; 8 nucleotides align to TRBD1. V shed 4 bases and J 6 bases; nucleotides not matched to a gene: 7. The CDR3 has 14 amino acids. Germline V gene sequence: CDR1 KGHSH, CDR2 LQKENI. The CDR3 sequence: CASSLKDREDGYTF. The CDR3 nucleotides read TGTGCCAGCTCACTGAAGGACAGGGAGGATGGCTACACCTTC.

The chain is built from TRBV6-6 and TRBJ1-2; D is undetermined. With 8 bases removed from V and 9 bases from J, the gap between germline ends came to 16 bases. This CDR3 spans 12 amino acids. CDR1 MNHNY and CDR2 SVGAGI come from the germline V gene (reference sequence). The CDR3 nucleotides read TGTGCCAGCCTCGCGGGTACAATGAGCTACACCTTC. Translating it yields CASLAGTMSYTF.

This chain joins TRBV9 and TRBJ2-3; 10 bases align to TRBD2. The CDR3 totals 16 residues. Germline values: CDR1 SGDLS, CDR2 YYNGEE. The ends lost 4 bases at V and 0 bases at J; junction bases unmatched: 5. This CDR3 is CASSPVAGGSTDTQYF. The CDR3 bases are TGTGCCAGCAGCCCCGTAGCGGGGGGTAGCACAGATACGCAGTATTTT.

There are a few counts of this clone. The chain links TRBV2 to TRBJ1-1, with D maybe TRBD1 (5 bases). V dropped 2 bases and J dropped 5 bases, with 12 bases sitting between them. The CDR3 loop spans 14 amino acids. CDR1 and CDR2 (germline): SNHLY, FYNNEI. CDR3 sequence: CASSERAGRTEAFF. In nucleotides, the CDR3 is TGTGCCAGCAGTGAACGCGCAGGGAGGACTGAAGCTTTCTTT.

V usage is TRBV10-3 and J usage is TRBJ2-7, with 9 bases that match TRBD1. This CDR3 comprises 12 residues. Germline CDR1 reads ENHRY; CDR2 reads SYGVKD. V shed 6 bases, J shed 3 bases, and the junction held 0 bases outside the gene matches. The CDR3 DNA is TGTGCCATCAGGGGACAGGGCTACGAGCAGTACTTC. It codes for CAIRGQGYEQYF.

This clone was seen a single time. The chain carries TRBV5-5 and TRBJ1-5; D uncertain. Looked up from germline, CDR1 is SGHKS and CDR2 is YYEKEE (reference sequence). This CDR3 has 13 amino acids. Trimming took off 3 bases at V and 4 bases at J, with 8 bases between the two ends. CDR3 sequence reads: CASSYWPNQPQHF. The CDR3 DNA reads TGTGCCAGCAGCTATTGGCCTAATCAGCCCCAGCATTTT.

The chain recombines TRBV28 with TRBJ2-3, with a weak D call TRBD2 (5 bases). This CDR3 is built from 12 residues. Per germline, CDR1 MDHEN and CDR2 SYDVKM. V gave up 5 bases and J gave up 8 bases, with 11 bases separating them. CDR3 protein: CASSSGPATQYF. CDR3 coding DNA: TGTGCCAGCAGTAGCGGACCAGCTACGCAGTATTTT.

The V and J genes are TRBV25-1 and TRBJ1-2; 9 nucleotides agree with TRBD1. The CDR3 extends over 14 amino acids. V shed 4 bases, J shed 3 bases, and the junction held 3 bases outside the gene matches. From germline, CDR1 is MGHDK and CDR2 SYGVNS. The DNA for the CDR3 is TGTGCCAGCAGTGGGACAGGGGTCTACTATGGCTACACCTTC. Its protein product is CASSGTGVYYGYTF.

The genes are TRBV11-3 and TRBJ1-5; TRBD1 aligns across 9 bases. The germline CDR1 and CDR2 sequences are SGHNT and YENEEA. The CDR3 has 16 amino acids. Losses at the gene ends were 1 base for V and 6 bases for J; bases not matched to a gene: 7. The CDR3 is CASSLAGGTGPQPQHF. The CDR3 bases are TGTGCCAGCAGCTTAGCCGGAGGGACAGGGCCTCAGCCCCAGCATTTT.

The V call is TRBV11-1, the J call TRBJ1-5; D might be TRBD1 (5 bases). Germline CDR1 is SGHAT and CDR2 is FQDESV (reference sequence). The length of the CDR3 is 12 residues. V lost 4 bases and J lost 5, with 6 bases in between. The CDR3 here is CASSSGDQPQHF. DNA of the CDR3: TGTGCCAGCAGCTCGGGGGATCAGCCCCAGCATTTT.

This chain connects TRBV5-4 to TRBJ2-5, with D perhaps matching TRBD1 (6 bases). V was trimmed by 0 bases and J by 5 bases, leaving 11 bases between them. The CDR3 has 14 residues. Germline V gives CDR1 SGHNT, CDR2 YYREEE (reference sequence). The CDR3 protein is CASSLGGLAETQYF. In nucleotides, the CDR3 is TGTGCCAGCAGCTTGGGGGGGCTAGCTGAGACCCAGTACTTC.

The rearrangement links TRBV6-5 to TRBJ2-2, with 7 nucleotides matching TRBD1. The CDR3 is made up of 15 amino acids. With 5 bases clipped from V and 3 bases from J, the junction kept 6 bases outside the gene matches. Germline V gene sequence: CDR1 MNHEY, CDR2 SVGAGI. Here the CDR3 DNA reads TGTGCCAGCAGTCACCGGGACAGCTACACCGGGGAGCTGTTTTTT. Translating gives CASSHRDSYTGELFF.

In DNA form, the CDR3 reads TGTGCCAGCAGCCAGACCCTGGACAGTGAAGCTTTCTTT. This gives the protein CASSQTLDSEAFF. V usage is TRBV5-4 and J usage is TRBJ1-1, with a tentative D call TRBD1 (6 bases). This CDR3 contains 13 residues. V lost 4 bases and J 7 bases, leaving 14 bases between the germline ends. Germline CDR1 is SGHNT and CDR2 is YYREEE (reference sequence).

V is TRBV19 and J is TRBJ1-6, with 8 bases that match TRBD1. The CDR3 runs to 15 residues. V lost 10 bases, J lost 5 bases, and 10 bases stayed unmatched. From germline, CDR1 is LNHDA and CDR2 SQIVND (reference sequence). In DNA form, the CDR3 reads TGTGCCACCAAGACAGGGGTGGTTCATAATTCACCCCTCCACTTT. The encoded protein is CATKTGVVHNSPLHF.

This chain's CDR3 is CAISGVAGGETQYF. DNA for the CDR3: TGTGCCATCAGTGGAGTAGCGGGAGGAGAGACCCAGTACTTC. This chain links TRBV10-3 with TRBJ2-5, with TRBD2 matching 10 bases. CDR3 length: 14 amino acids. The germline gives CDR1 ENHRY, CDR2 SYGVKD. J gave up 4 bases and V 4 bases, and 3 bases lay outside the gene matches.

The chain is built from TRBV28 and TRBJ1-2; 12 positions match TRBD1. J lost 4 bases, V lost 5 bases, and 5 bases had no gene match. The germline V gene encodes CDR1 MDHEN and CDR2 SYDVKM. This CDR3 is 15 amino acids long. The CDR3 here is CASSGGTGGFYGYTF. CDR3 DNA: TGTGCCAGCAGTGGAGGGACAGGGGGCTTCTATGGCTACACCTTC.

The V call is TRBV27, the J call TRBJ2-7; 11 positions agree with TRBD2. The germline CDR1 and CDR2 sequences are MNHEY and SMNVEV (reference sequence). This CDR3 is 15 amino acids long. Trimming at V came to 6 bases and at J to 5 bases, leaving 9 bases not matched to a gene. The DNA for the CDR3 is TGTGCCAGCAGCTTCCGCGGGACTAGCGGAGACGAGCAGTACTTC. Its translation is CASSFRGTSGDEQYF.